The 4 T cell receptor beta chains below all came from one sample that was sequenced in a study of blood T cells in healthy people across ages. With a J-beta primer mix and a sample-barcoded 5' primer, a second PCR ran about 7 to 12 cycles. Using its own MiXCR run on the 5' RACE reads, TCRdb lists one record per CDR3 protein. This sample carries about 930,000 distinct CDR3 sequences, under 35% of them seen once, and the ten largest clones take more than 8.5%. This sample was shared with a second study, whose subject was T cells of mothers and their children.

The material sequenced was blood. The receptors originated from a woman in her thirties or forties in good health.

This CDR3 is CASSQVGTITDTQYF. The CDR3, as DNA: TGCGCCAGCAGCCAAGTCGGGACCATCACAGATACGCAGTATTTT. The genes are TRBV4-1 and TRBJ2-3; D tentatively reads TRBD1 or TRBD2 (5 bases each). The CDR3 covers 15 residues. V dropped 1 base and J dropped 2 bases, with 10 bases sitting between them. Germline V CDR1 and CDR2: MGHRA, YSYEKL.

The genes are TRBV4-3 and TRBJ1-1; D not certain. The V end was cut by 1 base, the J end by 3 bases, with 9 bases between. There are 14 residues in the CDR3. Germline CDR1 LGHNA, CDR2 YSLEER. This CDR3 is CASSQGYGDTEAFF. The CDR3 DNA follows: TGCGCCAGCAGCCAAGGGTACGGGGACACTGAAGCTTTCTTT.

The genes are TRBV28 and TRBJ1-4; D remains unclear. The CDR3 length is 15 residues. The V end was cut by 7 bases, the J end by 0 bases, with 12 bases between. The V gene's germline CDR1 is MDHEN and CDR2 SYDVKM. CDR3 nucleotides: TGTGCCAGCATTTCCCTTGGATCAACTAATGAAAAACTGTTTTTT. This encodes CASISLGSTNEKLFF.

This clonotype was counted between two and nine times. The chain has TRBV10-3 and TRBJ2-1; 11 bases map to TRBD2. The V and J ends lost 4 bases and 4 bases, in that order; junction bases with no gene match: 3. In germline, CDR1 is ENHRY, CDR2 SYGVKD. CDR3 size: 15 residues. The CDR3 sequence is CAISAGTSGYNEQFF. The CDR3 nucleotides are TGTGCCATCAGTGCGGGGACTAGCGGTTACAATGAGCAGTTCTTC.